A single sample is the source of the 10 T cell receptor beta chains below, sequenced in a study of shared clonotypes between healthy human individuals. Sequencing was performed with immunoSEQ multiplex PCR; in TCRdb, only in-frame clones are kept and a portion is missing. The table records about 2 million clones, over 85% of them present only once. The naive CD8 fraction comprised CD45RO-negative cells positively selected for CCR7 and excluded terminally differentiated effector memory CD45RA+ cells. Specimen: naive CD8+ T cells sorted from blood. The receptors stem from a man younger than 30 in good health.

The CDR3 coding sequence is TGCGCCAGCAGCCAAGTTCAGGGGTTATACTCCTATAATTCACCCCTCCACTTT. Residues: CASSQVQGLYSYNSPLHF. The chain couples TRBV4-1 to TRBJ1-6, with a tentative D call TRBD1 (6 bases). CDR1 is MGHRA, CDR2 YSYEKL, per germline. The CDR3 sequence is 18 residues long. Trimming cost V 1 base and J 0 bases, with 13 bases left between them.

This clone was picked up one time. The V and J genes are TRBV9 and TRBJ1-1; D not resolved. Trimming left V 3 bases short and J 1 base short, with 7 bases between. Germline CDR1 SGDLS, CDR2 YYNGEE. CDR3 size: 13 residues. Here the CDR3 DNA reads TGTGCCAGCAGCGGCAGCGCGAACACTGAAGCTTTCTTT. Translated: CASSGSANTEAFF.

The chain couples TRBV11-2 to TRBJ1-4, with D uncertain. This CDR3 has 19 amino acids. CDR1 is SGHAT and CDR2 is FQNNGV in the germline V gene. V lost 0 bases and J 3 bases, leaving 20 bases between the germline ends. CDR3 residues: CASSLDSGGPGGANEKLFF. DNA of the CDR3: TGTGCCAGCAGCTTAGATTCAGGCGGCCCAGGCGGGGCTAATGAAAAACTGTTTTTT.

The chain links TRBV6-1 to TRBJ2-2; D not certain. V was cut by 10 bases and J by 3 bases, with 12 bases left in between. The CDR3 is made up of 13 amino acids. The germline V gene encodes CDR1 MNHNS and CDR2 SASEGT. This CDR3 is CATHRVYTGELFF. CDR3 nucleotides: TGTGCCACCCACAGAGTTTACACCGGGGAGCTGTTTTTT.

CDR3 sequence: CAIPSSEVTYEQYF. The CDR3 DNA sequence: TGTGCCATTCCGAGCTCTGAGGTCACCTACGAGCAGTACTTC. The chain is built from TRBV7-9 and TRBJ2-5, with D hard to call. The J call may not be correct, given that the DNA end is closer to TRBJ2-7. This CDR3 spans 14 amino acids. The germline V gene encodes CDR1 SEHNR and CDR2 FQNEAQ (reference sequence).

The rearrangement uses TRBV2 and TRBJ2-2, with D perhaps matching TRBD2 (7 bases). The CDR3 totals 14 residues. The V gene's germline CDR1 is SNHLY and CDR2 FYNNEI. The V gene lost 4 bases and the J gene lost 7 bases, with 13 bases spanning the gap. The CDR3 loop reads CASSVHREGGELFF. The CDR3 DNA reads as TGTGCCAGCAGTGTTCACAGGGAGGGCGGGGAGCTGTTTTTT.

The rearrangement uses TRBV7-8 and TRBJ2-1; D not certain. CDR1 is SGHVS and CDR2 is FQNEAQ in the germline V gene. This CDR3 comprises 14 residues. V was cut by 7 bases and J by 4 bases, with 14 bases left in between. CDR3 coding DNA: TGTGCCAGCACAACCCCTGATTTGTACAATGAGCAGTTCTTC. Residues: CASTTPDLYNEQFF.

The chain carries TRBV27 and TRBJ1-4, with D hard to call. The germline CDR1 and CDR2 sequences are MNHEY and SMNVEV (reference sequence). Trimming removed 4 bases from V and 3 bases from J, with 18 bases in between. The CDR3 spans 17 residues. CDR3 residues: CASSSLGSRLPNEKLFF. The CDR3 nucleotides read TGTGCCAGCAGTTCATTAGGTTCCCGCCTACCTAATGAAAAACTGTTTTTT.

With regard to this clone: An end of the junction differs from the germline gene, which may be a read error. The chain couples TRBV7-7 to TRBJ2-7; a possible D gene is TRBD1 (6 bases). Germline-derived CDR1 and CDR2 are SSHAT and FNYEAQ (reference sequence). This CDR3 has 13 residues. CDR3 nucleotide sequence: TGTGCTAGCAGCTTAGATGGGGGCGGCGAGCAGTACTTC. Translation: CASSLDGGGEQYF.

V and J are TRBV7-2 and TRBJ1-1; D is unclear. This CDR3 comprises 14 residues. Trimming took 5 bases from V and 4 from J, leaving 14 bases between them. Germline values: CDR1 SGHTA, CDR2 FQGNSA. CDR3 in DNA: TGTGCCAGCAGCCCGCTCCGAATGGGCACTGAAGCTTTCTTT. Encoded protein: CASSPLRMGTEAFF.